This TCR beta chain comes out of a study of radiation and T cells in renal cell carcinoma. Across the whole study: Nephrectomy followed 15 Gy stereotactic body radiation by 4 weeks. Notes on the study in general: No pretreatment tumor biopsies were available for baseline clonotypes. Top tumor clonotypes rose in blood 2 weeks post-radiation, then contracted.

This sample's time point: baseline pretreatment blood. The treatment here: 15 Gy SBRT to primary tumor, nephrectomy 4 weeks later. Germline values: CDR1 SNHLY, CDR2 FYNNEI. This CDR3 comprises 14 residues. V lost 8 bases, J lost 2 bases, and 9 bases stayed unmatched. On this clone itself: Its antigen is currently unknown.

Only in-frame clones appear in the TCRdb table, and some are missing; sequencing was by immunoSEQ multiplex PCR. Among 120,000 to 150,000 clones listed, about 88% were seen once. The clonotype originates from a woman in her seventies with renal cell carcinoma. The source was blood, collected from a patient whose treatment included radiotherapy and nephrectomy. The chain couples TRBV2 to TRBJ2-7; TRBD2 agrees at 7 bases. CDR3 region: CASGKRTSTYEQYF. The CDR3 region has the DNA TGTGCCAGCGGGAAGAGGACTAGTACCTACGAGCAGTACTTC.